Following are 8 T cell receptor beta chains from one sample sequenced in a study of T cells after yellow fever vaccination. Via MiXCR, TCRdb re-called the 5' RACE reads, giving one row per CDR3 protein. The table has approximately 240,000 distinct CDR3 sequences, around 3.5% seen once. The sequencing used PBMCs, collected 15 days after the yellow fever booster vaccination. These receptor sequences come from a man aged 18 to 29 who received the YFV17D yellow fever vaccine.

Many counts were recorded for this clonotype. J is TRBJ2-2 and V is TRBV7-9, with 9 bases aligning to TRBD1. Germline CDR1 is SEHNR and CDR2 is FQNEAQ (reference sequence). The CDR3 is 15 residues long. The J segment lost 2 bases and the V segment lost 4 bases, leaving 2 bases of the junction unmatched. The CDR3 nucleotides read TGTGCCAGCAGCTACAGGGGGCGCAACACCGGGGAGCTGTTTTTT. This gives the protein CASSYRGRNTGELFF.

Notes on this clonotype: A much bigger clone sits one base away, suggesting this may be a read error. The V gene is TRBV7-2, the J gene TRBJ2-7; D tentatively reads TRBD1 or TRBD2 (5 bases each). This CDR3 region has 18 residues. V lost 3 bases to trimming and J lost 6 bases, with 27 bases between them. Per the germline V gene, CDR1 is SGHTA and CDR2 is FQGNSA. The CDR3 DNA reads as TGTGCCAGCAGCTTTTACGCTTGTGGGGCGGGCCCCTTCGGCGAGCAGTACGTC. Protein product: CASSFYACGAGPFGEQYV.

This clonotype showed up just a few times. The chain joins TRBV7-2 to TRBJ1-1, with D unclear. The germline V gene encodes CDR1 SGHTA and CDR2 FQGNSA. The V end was cut by 1 base, the J end by 4 bases, with 7 bases between. This CDR3 contains 13 residues. CDR3 amino acids: CASSLEKFTEAFF. Written as DNA, the CDR3 is TGTGCCAGCAGCTTAGAAAAGTTCACTGAAGCTTTCTTT.

This clonotype appeared many times. The chain combines TRBV29-1 with TRBJ2-3, with D perhaps being TRBD1 or TRBD2 (6 bases each). V lost 5 bases to trimming and J lost 3 bases, with 12 bases between them. CDR3 length: 13 residues. Germline V gene lookup returns CDR1 SQVTM and CDR2 ANQGSEA. The CDR3 nucleotides read TGCAGCGTTCCCTGGGGGGCGACAGATACGCAGTATTTT. This gives the protein CSVPWGATDTQYF.

The table lists this clonotype with many counts. The CDR3 coding sequence is TGTGCCAGCAGTCCCGGGCGGATTTCTGGGGCCAACGTCCTGACTTTC. This gives the protein CASSPGRISGANVLTF. The gene calls are TRBV27 and TRBJ2-6; D is unresolved. Germline V gene data show CDR1 as MNHEY and CDR2 as SMNVEV (reference sequence). The CDR3 runs to 16 residues. V was shortened by 5 bases and J by 1 base, with 12 bases between the two germline ends.

This clonotype appeared many times. V gene TRBV6-5 combines with J gene TRBJ1-5, with 7 bases identical to TRBD1. The CDR3 length is 14 residues. V trimming: 8 bases; J trimming: 3 bases; junction bases outside the gene matches: 7. Germline CDR1 and CDR2: MNHEY and SVGAGI. Here the CDR3 DNA reads TGTGCCAGCGCCCTACAGGGGACCAATCAGCCCCAGCATTTT. Its translation is CASALQGTNQPQHF.

This clonotype was picked up many times. The DNA of the CDR3 is TGCAGCGTTGAGAGAAACACTGAAGCTTTCTTT. It encodes CSVERNTEAFF. The chain has TRBV29-1 and TRBJ1-1; D ambiguous. This CDR3 is built from 11 residues. V lost 3 bases and J lost 2, with 4 bases in between. Germline loops: CDR1 SQVTM, CDR2 ANQGSEA.

This clonotype has at least ten counts. The chain joins TRBV27 to TRBJ1-1; no clear D gene. This CDR3 is 13 amino acids long. The V gene's germline CDR1 is MNHEY and CDR2 SMNVEV (reference sequence). The V end was cut by 5 bases, the J end by 2 bases, with 9 bases between. The CDR3 region is CASSPRLNTEAFF. The CDR3 DNA is TGTGCCAGCAGTCCTCGACTAAACACTGAAGCTTTCTTT.